This passage covers 4 T cell receptor beta chains from one sample sequenced in a study of blood T cell repertoires in COVID-19. Profiled with immunoSEQ multiplex PCR; TCRdb holds only in-frame clones, not every one. The data contain about 120,000 clones, roughly 79% of them singletons. The sample comprised peripheral blood. Receptor source: a human donor in a cohort sampled during active COVID-19.

V usage is TRBV5-1 and J usage is TRBJ1-1; D gene unclear. The CDR3 extends over 14 amino acids. Germline CDR1 reads SGHRS; CDR2 reads YFSETQ. With 2 bases removed from V and 4 bases from J, the gap between germline ends came to 12 bases. The CDR3 is CASSFHEGGTEAFF. The DNA of the CDR3 is TGCGCCAGCAGCTTTCACGAGGGTGGCACTGAAGCTTTCTTT.

The chain carries TRBV5-1 and TRBJ2-7; 9 bases are shared with TRBD1. V trimming: 1 base; J trimming: 5 bases; junction bases outside the gene matches: 7. The CDR3 totals 15 residues. The V gene's germline CDR1 is SGHRS and CDR2 YFSETQ. The CDR3 coding sequence is TGCGCCAGCAGCTTGCCCACGGGACAGGGCAACGAGCAGTACTTC. Translating gives CASSLPTGQGNEQYF.

Written as DNA, the CDR3 is TGCGCCAGCAGCTTGGAGGGACTAGCGGGGTTTGGGGAGCAGTACTTC. Translating it yields CASSLEGLAGFGEQYF. The chain combines TRBV5-1 with TRBJ2-7, with TRBD2 identical over 13 bases. V dropped 0 bases and J dropped 7; count of bases not matched to a gene: 7. The CDR3 sequence is 16 residues long. Per the germline V gene, CDR1 is SGHRS and CDR2 is YFSETQ.

V gene TRBV10-1 combines with J gene TRBJ1-4; D gene unclear. This CDR3 contains 18 residues. V gave up 2 bases and J gave up 6 bases, with 22 bases separating them. The germline gives CDR1 WNHNN, CDR2 SYGVQD (reference sequence). Written as DNA, the CDR3 is TGCGCCAGCAGTGAGCCGACGAACCGACCCCCGAGGGATGAAAAACTGTTTTTT. It specifies CASSEPTNRPPRDEKLFF.